This entry describes one TCR beta chain. What it recognizes is unknown. Vbeta (60) and Jbeta (13) primers were used in the PCR. The assay was immunoSEQ multiplex PCR, and TCRdb's table has in-frame clones only and misses some. The sample holds 150,000 to 200,000 clones, roughly four fifths seen once. The data derive from a study of cytomegalovirus exposure and HLA in healthy donors. Study in general: A prior study identified just under 120 million unique TCR beta sequences from 190 million or so T cells. Within the Caucasian-associated ancestry cluster were more than 75% of the roughly 400 genotyped donors. Study results and caveats: Exclusion as indistinguishable affected some V segments, including TRBV6-2 and TRBV6-3. Researchers reportedly found TCR beta sequences accurately predicted most subjects' HLA-A and HLA-B alleles.

CDR1 LNHDA and CDR2 SQIVND come from the germline V gene (reference sequence). The length of the CDR3 is 17 residues. V lost 4 bases and J lost 3, with 18 bases in between. The rearrangement joins TRBV19 to TRBJ2-2; tentative D call: TRBD2 (5 bases). The TCR comes from a woman aged 18-29 years in good health and CMV-seropositive. The sample was PBMCs. The chain's CDR3 is CASSTPTSIGDTGELFF. Here the CDR3 DNA reads TGTGCCAGTAGTACCCCGACATCAATCGGGGACACCGGGGAGCTGTTTTTT. The whole variable domain, filled in from reference TRBV19 and TRBJ2-2, reads DGGITQSPKYLFRKEGQNVTLSCEQNLNHDAMYWYRQDPGQGLRLIYYSQIVNDFQKGDIAEGYSVSREKKESFPLTVTSAQKNPTAFYLCASSTPTSIGDTGELFFGEGSRLTVL.